These 5 T cell receptor beta chains came from one sample sequenced in a study of patients and donors after allogeneic stem cell transplantation. TCRdb passed the RT-PCR reads through MiXCR, listing each CDR3 protein once. The table lists 100,000 to 120,000 distinct CDR3 sequences, around 35% of them singletons. Material: blood, either unsorted or a sorted T cell fraction (not recorded which). The receptors derive from a human donor who was either an allogeneic HSCT recipient or a stem cell or donor lymphocyte infusion donor (not recorded which). It is not recorded whose cells these are; they may come from a transplant donor.

The sample holds a few counts of this clonotype. This sequence joins TRBV2 and TRBJ2-5; D is uncertain. V gave up 3 bases and J gave up 5 bases, with 4 bases separating them. This CDR3 is 11 amino acids long. From germline, CDR1 is SNHLY and CDR2 FYNNEI. CDR3 in amino acids: CASSDWETQYF. The CDR3 nucleotides are TGTGCCAGCAGTGACTGGGAGACCCAGTACTTC. Filled out from reference TRBV2 and TRBJ2-5, the complete variable domain reads EPEVTQTPSHQVTQMGQEVILRCVPISNHLYFYWYRQILGQKVEFLVSFYNNEISEKSEIFDDQFSVERPDGSNFTLKIRSTKLEDSAMYFCASSDWETQYFGPGTRLLVL.

V is TRBV10-3 and J is TRBJ2-7; 7 bases fit TRBD1. The ends lost 4 bases at V and 2 bases at J; junction bases unmatched: 8. CDR3 size: 15 residues. The germline V gene encodes CDR1 ENHRY and CDR2 SYGVKD. Here the CDR3 DNA reads TGTGCCATCAGTGGGTCTGGGACAGTGGCCTACGAGCAGTACTTC. Its translation is CAISGSGTVAYEQYF.

This clonotype occurred a few times. This chain joins TRBV28 and TRBJ1-5, with D possibly TRBD1 on 5 matching bases. Germline V lookup: CDR1 MDHEN, CDR2 SYDVKM. The ends were cut back, 5 bases at V and 1 base at J, with 21 bases in the middle. The CDR3 length is 18 residues. CDR3 DNA: TGTGCCAGCAGTCGACAGTCGACCCGTCCTTTCAGCAATCAGCCCCAGCATTTT. As protein: CASSRQSTRPFSNQPQHF. Complete variable domain (other parts from reference TRBV28 and TRBJ1-5): DVKVTQSSRYLVKRTGEKVFLECVQDMDHENMFWYRQDPGLGLRLIYFSYDVKMKEKGDIPEGYSVSREKKERFSLILESASTNQTSMYLCASSRQSTRPFSNQPQHFGDGTRLSIL.

The chain joins TRBV6-6 to TRBJ1-5; TRBD1 matches at 9 bases. Trimming took 8 bases from V and 6 from J; bases not matched to a gene: 5. This CDR3 region has 13 residues. CDR1 MNHNY and CDR2 SVGAGI come from the germline V gene (reference sequence). This CDR3 is CASEQGAIQPQHF. The DNA of the CDR3 is TGTGCCAGCGAACAGGGGGCAATTCAGCCCCAGCATTTT.

The chain couples TRBV3-1 to TRBJ2-6; D is uncertain. V shed 4 bases and J shed 0 bases, with 13 bases lying between them. The V gene's germline CDR1 is LGHDT and CDR2 YNNKEL (reference sequence). This CDR3 has 17 amino acids. The CDR3 reads CASSPRPNPSGANVLTF. The CDR3 coding sequence is TGTGCCAGCAGCCCACGGCCCAATCCCTCTGGGGCCAACGTCCTGACTTTC. Drawing the rest from reference TRBV3-1 and TRBJ2-6, the complete variable domain is DTAVSQTPKYLVTQMGNDKSIKCEQNLGHDTMYWYKQDSKKFLKIMFSYNNKELIINETVPNRFSPKSPDKAHLNLHINSLELGDSAVYFCASSPRPNPSGANVLTFGAGSRLTVL.